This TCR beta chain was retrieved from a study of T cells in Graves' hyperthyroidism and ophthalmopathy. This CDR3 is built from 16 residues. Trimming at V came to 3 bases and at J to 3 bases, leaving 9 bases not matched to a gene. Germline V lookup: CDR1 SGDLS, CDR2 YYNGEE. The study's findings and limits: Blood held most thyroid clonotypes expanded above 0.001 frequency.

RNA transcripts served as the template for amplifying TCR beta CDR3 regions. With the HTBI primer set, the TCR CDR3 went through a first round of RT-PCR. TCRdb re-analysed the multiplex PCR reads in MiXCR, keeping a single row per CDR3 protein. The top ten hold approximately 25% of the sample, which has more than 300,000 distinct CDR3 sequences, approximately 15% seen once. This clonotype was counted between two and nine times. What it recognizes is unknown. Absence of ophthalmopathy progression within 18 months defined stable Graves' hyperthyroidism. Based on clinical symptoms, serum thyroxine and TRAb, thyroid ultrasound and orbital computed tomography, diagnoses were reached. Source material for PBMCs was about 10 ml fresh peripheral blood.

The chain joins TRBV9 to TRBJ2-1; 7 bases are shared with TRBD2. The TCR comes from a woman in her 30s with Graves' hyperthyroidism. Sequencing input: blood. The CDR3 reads CASSEGGNPVYNEQFF. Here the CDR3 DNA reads TGTGCCAGCAGCGAGGGAGGGAACCCCGTCTACAATGAGCAGTTCTTC.